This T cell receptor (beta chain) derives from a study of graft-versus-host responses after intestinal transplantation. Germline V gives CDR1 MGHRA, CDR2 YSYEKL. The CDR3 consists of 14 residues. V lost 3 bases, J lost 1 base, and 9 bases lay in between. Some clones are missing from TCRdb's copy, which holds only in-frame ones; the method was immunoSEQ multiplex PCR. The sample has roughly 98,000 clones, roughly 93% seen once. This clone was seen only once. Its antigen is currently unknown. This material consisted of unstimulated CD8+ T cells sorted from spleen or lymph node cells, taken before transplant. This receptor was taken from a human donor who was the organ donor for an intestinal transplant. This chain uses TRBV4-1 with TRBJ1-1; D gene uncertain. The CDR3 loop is CASSHIARNTEAFF. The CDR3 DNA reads TGCGCCAGCAGCCATATTGCCAGGAACACTGAAGCTTTCTTT.